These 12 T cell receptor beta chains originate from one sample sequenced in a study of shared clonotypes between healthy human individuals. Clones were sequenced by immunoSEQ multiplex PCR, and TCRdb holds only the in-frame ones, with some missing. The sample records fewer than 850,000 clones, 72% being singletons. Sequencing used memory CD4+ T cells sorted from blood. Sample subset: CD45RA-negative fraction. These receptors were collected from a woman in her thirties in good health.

The CDR3 protein is CASSGDRLELNEQFF. CDR3 bases: TGCGCCAGCAGCGGGGACAGGCTAGAGCTCAATGAGCAGTTCTTC. This chain joins TRBV5-1 and TRBJ2-1, with 8 bases matching TRBD1. The CDR3 contains 15 residues. V lost 4 bases and J lost 6; bases outside the gene matches: 9. In germline, CDR1 is SGHRS, CDR2 YFSETQ.

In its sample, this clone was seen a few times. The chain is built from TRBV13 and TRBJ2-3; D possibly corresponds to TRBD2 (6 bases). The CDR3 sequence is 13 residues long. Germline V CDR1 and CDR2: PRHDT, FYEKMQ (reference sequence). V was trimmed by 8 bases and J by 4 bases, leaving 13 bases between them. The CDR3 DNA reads TGTGCCAGCTGTTACACGGGGGCAGATACGCAGTATTTT. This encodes CASCYTGADTQYF.

The CDR3 sequence: CASSFNSGTADYGYTF. The CDR3 DNA follows: TGCGCCAGCAGCTTTAATTCCGGGACAGCGGACTATGGCTACACCTTC. The J gene is TRBJ1-2, the V gene TRBV5-1; 7 bases line up with TRBD1. From germline, CDR1 is SGHRS and CDR2 YFSETQ. The V segment lost 2 bases and the J segment 3 bases; nucleotides outside the gene matches: 10. The CDR3 spans 16 residues.

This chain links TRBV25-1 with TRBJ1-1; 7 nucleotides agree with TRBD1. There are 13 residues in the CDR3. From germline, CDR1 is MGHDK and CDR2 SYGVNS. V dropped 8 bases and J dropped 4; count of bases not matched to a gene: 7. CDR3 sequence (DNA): TGTGCCAGCGGTCATCCAGGGGGCACTGAAGCTTTCTTT. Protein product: CASGHPGGTEAFF. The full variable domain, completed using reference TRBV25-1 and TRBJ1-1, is EADIYQTPRYLVIGTGKKITLECSQTMGHDKMYWYQQDPGMELHLIHYSYGVNSTEKGDLSSESTVSRIRTEHFPLTLESARPSHTSQYLCASGHPGGTEAFFGQGTRLTVV.

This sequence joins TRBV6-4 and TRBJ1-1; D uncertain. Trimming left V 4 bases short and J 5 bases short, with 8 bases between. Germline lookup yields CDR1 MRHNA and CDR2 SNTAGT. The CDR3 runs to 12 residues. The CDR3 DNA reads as TGTGCCAGCAGTGCGGCGGGGACTGAAGCTTTCTTT. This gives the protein CASSAAGTEAFF.

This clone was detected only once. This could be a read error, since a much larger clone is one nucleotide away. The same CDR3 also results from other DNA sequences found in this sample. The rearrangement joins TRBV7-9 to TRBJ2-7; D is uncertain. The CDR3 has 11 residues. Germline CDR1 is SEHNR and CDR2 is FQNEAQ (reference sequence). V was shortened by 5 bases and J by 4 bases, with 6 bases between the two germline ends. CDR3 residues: CASSQAYEQYF. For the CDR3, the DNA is TGTGCCAGCAGCCAGGCGTACGAGCAGTACTTC.

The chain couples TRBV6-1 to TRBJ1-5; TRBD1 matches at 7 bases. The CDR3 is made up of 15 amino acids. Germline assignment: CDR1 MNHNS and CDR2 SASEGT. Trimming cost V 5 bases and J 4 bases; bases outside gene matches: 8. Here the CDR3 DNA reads TGTGCCAGCAGTCGGACCGGGACAGATAATCAGCCCCAGCATTTT. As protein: CASSRTGTDNQPQHF.

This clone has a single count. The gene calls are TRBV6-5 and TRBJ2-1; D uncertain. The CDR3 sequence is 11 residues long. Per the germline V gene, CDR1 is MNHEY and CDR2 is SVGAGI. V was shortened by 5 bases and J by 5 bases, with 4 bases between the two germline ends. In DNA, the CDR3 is TGTGCCAGCAGTCAAAACAATGAGCAGTTCTTC. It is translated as CASSQNNEQFF.

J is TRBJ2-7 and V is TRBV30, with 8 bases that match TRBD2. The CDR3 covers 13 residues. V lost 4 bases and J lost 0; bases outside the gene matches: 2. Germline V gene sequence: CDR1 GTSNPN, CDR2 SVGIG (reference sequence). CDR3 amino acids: CAWISGVSYEQYF. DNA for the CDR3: TGTGCCTGGATTAGCGGGGTCTCCTACGAGCAGTACTTC.

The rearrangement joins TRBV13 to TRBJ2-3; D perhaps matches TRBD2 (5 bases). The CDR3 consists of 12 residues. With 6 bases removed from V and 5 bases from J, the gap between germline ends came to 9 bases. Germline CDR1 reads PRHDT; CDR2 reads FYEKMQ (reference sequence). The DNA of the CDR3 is TGTGCCAGCAGTCGGACTTTAGATACGCAGTATTTT. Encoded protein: CASSRTLDTQYF.

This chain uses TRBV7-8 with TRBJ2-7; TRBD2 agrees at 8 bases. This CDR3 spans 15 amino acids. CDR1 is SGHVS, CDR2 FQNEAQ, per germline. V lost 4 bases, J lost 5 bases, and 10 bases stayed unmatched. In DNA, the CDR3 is TGTGCCAGCAGCTCCCCCGGGACTAGGTTGCACGAGCAGTACTTC. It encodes CASSSPGTRLHEQYF.

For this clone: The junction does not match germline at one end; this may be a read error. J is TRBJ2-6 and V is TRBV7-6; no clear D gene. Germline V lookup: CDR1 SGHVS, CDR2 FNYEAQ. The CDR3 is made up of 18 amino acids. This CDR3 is CASSLLLEFTKSGQRPDF. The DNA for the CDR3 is TGTGCCAGCAGCCTCTTGCTTGAATTCACAAAGTCGGGCCAACGTCCTGACTTC.